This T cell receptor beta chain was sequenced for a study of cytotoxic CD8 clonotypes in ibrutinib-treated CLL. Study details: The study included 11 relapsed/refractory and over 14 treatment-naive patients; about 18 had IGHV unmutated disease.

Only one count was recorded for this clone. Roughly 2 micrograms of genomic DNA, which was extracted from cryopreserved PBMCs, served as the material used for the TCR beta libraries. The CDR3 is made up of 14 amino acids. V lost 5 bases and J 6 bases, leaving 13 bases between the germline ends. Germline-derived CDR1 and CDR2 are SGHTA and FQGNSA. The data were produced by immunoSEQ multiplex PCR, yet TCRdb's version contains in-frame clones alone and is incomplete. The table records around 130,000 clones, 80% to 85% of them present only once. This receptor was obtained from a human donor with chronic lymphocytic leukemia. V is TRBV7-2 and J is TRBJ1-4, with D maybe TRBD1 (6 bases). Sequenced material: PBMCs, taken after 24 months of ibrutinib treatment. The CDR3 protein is CASSLTGFDEKLFF. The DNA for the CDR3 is TGTGCCAGCAGCCTAACAGGGTTTGATGAAAAACTGTTTTTT.